This T cell receptor beta chain was sequenced in a study of T-cell memory formation after mild COVID-19. Across the study: Most TCR clusters belonged to a single donor. Overall study findings and caveats: Those CD4+ clones that contracted were mainly in CM and EM (CD8+ ones in EMRA).

TCRdb reprocessed the 5' RACE reads with MiXCR, giving one entry per CDR3 protein. The top ten clones hold 30% to 45% of a sample with 90,000 to 120,000 distinct CDR3 sequences, roughly 14% of them seen once. V lost 8 bases and J lost 1, with 8 bases in between. This CDR3 contains 12 residues. CDR1 and CDR2 from the germline V gene are MNHEY and SVGAGI. As for this clonotype: Its antigen is as yet unknown.

What was sequenced was PBMCs or a T cell subset sorted from them (not recorded which). The receptor comes from a man aged 18 to 30 who had mild COVID-19 (a few samples of this study predate the infection). Cell type and time point are not known. V and J are TRBV6-5 and TRBJ1-1; D remains unclear. CDR3 loop: CASQAGNTEAFF. As DNA, the CDR3 is TGTGCCAGCCAAGCGGGGAACACTGAAGCTTTCTTT.